The present entry profiles one T cell receptor (beta chain) with its context. The antigen this receptor binds is unknown. No much larger clonotype is one base removed from it; base qualities were not supplied. Library generation was performed with the immunoSEQ multiplex PCR assay. For the multiplex PCR, a mixture combining 60 forward primers for TCR Vbeta segments and 13 reverse primers for TCR Jbeta segments was used. A multiplex PCR assay on genomic DNA amplified the CDR3 region of rearranged TCR beta genes. The Illumina HiSeq System was used to sequence the amplified TCR beta libraries as 87-base-pair reads. As for the original processing: In a later analysis, roughly 80 million unique TCR beta chains were counted across the 650 to 750 repertoires, and roughly 10 million of these chains were shared by at least two donors. Raw reads were error-corrected and collapsed into unique sequences with a nearest-neighbor algorithm that merged closely related sequences to remove PCR and sequencing errors. CDR3 sequences were aligned to IMGT reference sequences to assign V, D and J gene segments. For a sequence to be retained, at least a six-nucleotide match to both a V gene segment and a J gene segment was required. A rearrangement counted as productive if the CDR3 had no stop codons and remained in frame with V and J, and every other rearrangement counted as non-productive. CDR3 was defined by IMGT convention, running from the second conserved V-encoded cysteine to the conserved J-encoded phenylalanine. The earlier analysis of 500 to 750 of the donors excluded any sequence lacking an unambiguous match to a single V gene segment. In an earlier analysis of approximately 550 of the donors, V segments were called functional above 56.7% productive rearrangements and were called segregating when the between-donor standard deviation exceeded 5%. To diagnose cytomegalovirus status from the catalog of TCR beta chain sequences, a statistical classification framework was built. V and J gene assignment, in a later analysis, came from comparing TCR nucleotide sequences with IMGT/GENE-DB human TR gene sequences. A later analysis assigned CDR3 sequences and most-parsimonious VDJ recombination scenarios with the TCRdist pipeline. In a later analysis, each TCR beta chain was defined by its CDR3 amino acid sequence together with its V-gene family, and reads lacking a unique V-gene family were excluded. A later analysis removed 592 highly shared, low-generation-probability nucleotide sequences to deal with suspected cross-contamination and a sequencing artifact. In a later analysis, a clonal expansion index was calculated for each public chain from normalized within-repertoire ranks of inferred template counts. In a later analysis, generation probabilities were computed with a VDJ recombination model fitted to out-of-frame rearrangements, and the resulting probabilities were checked against IGoR. Hypergeometric tests were used in a later analysis to score TCR-TCR, TCR-HLA and TCR-CMV co-occurrence, with a repertoire-size bias correction applied to the TCR pairs. False discovery rates were estimated in a later analysis by permuting HLA or CMV assignments 20 times. In a later analysis, co-occurring TCRs were grouped with DBSCAN, and TCRdist sequence similarity was added when clustering was performed within HLA-allele-positive subsets. Co-occurrence clustering excluded repertoires with fewer than 30,000 or more than 120,000 public chains, plus five with anomalous nucleotide sharing. TCRdb provides this immuneACCESS table in a form limited to in-frame rearrangements. Some clones are lacking; in checked studies, under half of them reflect an unresolved V gene, and why the rest are absent is not known. V and J calls and clone size come straight from that table; D and trimming were deduced from the DNA. This sample is represented by approximately 100,000 clones; approximately 80% of them were singletons. Of the sample, 1.6% falls within the top ten clones.

These data come from a study of cytomegalovirus exposure and HLA in healthy donors (TCRdb year 2017). In the study overall: An earlier analysis of roughly 610 of the donors reported 276 Gb of sequence data and around 100 million unique TCR beta sequences obtained from around 190 million T cells. A later genetic analysis took genome-wide SNP genotypes for about three fifths of the roughly 700 donors and used that subset as a discovery cohort. Every discovery cohort repertoire had been produced on one sequencing platform. The study aimed to test whether signatures of past pathogen exposure could be identified by cataloging public T cell receptors. HLA typing covered class I and class II loci at four-digit resolution. An early release that covered some 630 HLA-typed donors contained 250 to 350 gigabases of sequencing data and approximately 85 million unique TCR sequences. A later analysis re-analyzed previously published TCR beta repertoires from about 730 donors and added high-resolution HLA genotyping to study TCR occurrence patterns. The study combined high-throughput TCR immunosequencing, statistical association of individual TCRs with disease status, and machine learning to predict cytomegalovirus infection status. Among 300 to 500 genotyped donors of the cohort, an average of about 220,000 unique TCR beta nucleotide sequences was sequenced per donor, of which about 20% were non-productive. Using immunosequencing, the study profiled T cell repertoires from 666 subjects and related those repertoires to cytomegalovirus serostatus. About five DR-DQ haplotypes were handled as single units for association and clustering, since linkage in the cohort was strong. An earlier analysis of fewer than 700 of the donors applied high-throughput TCR beta sequencing to assess whether each TCR beta V gene segment acted as functional or pseudogenic. In addition to the first cohort of 666 subjects, a separate validation cohort of approximately 130 different subjects was used. Typing coverage varied by locus: roughly 620-630 donors for A, B, C, DRB1 and DQB1; roughly 500 for DQA1; 600 to 610 for DPA1; under 490 for DPB1. Rather than drawing on any new phenotypic data, the later analysis identified candidate immune exposures from TCR beta sequences and the way those sequences occurred across donors. Donor age, sex, ethnicity and CMV serostatus were compiled together with the repertoire data. The genetic ancestry cluster associated with self-reported Caucasian donors included approximately 85% of the 398 genotyped donors.

General study outcomes and caveats: A few of the identified cytomegalovirus-associated TCR beta chains were confirmed in vitro to be specific for cytomegalovirus antigens. A later analysis found that HLA-associated TCR beta chains were more clonally expanded and had lower generation probabilities than equally common non-associated chains. A further reported finding was that TCR beta sequences accurately predicted the HLA-A and HLA-B alleles for most subjects in the first cohort. The study gave a list of over 150 TCR beta chains associated with cytomegalovirus. The presence/absence analyses assumed that sequencing depth was roughly uniform across donors, and that assumption may not be true. HLA typing was unavailable for some donors at each locus, so association tests used only the typed subset. Compared with the approximately 710-donor mean, donors in an Asian-associated ancestry cluster had fewer N-insertions in productive TCRs, according to a later genetic analysis. In a later genetic analysis, a missense DCLRE1C variant was associated with V-gene and J-gene trimming of TCR beta chains, and the association was replicated in an independent cohort. Cytomegalovirus status was reported to be diagnosed by the classifier with high specificity and sensitivity in both the original and validation cohorts. An earlier analysis of 450 to 750 of the donors showed that most TCR beta V segments appeared in productive rearrangements either about 90% or about 30% of the time, which broadly matched IMGT annotations. Because the 87-base-pair reads could not distinguish some IMGT-functional V segments, including TRBV6-2 and TRBV6-3, those segments were excluded. Most CMV-associated TCR beta chains appeared to be HLA-restricted in a later analysis, and the HLA associations seemed to be driven largely by CMV exposure. In a later analysis, TCR association rates were found to vary across HLA loci, with the most associated TCRs seen for DRB1 alleles and the fewest for HLA-C alleles. Only TCR beta chains were sequenced in this cohort, and the absence of alpha or paired-chain data limited detectable features. Because counts were too low, seventeen rarely observed V segments, including chromosome 9 orphons, were excluded from the earlier analysis of around 640 of the donors. For the cohort, immune exposure information was limited to CMV serostatus. The authors suggested that the approach could potentially be generalized to other disease states and immunological phenotypes. Most TCR sequences were seen in very few donors, while some public TCRs were found in many individuals. A cluster of highly shared sequence variants was judged likely to represent a technical artifact of the sequencing pipeline. A later analysis reported that several top co-occurrence clusters appeared linked to parvovirus B19, influenza, CMV and Epstein-Barr virus. Strong co-occurrence of HLA alleles, especially DR and DQ, made assigning TCR associations to individual alleles difficult. Correlated functional status among segregating V segments might reflect linkage disequilibrium, but an unknown experimental factor could not be ruled out. At a false discovery rate of 0.05, a later analysis linked about 16,000 TCR beta sequences to specific HLA alleles.

The cohort comprised 670 or so healthy bone marrow donors. At the time of sampling, all cohort members were nominally healthy, though unrecorded immune exposures were likely present. The donor tested CMV seronegative and was one of the 352 seronegative cohort members. Every donor gave a peripheral blood sample, and the peripheral blood mononuclear cells from that sample were used for TCR beta sequencing. Genomic DNA extraction from the blood cell samples was performed with the Qiagen DNeasy Blood Extraction Kit. The germline V gene yields SGHRS for CDR1 and YFSETQ for CDR2. From V the trimming removes 4 bases and from J it removes 7 bases, while the gene matches leave 12 bases of the junction unaccounted for. Taken from cysteine to phenylalanine, the CDR3 has 15 residues. Only the CDR3 DNA is retained, 45 bases long and in frame from the first base.

The sample consisted of PBMCs. The rearranged chain carries TRBV5-1 and TRBJ1-2; 8 bases in between match TRBD1. The source is a man aged 50 to 59 in good health and CMV-seronegative. The nucleotides read TGCGCCAGCAGCCCCGGACAGGGCGAGAAAGGTGGCTACACCTTC. The resulting protein is CASSPGQGEKGGYTF.